This TCR beta chain was observed in a study of persistence of HIV-infected CD4 T cells. About this clone itself: Antigen specificity is unknown.

Cells were stimulated with overlapping HIV-1 Gag 15-mer peptides. Sorting of responding CD4+ T cells relied on upregulated CD40 ligand together with CD69. With 4 bases removed from V and 5 bases from J, the gap between germline ends came to 11 bases. Germline V gives CDR1 MNHNY, CDR2 SVGAGI (reference sequence). This CDR3 spans 13 amino acids. Sequencing used immunoSEQ version 4 in survey mode. The data were produced by immunoSEQ multiplex PCR, yet TCRdb's version contains in-frame clones alone and is incomplete. The table shows tens of thousands of clones, with 65% to 75% occurring only once. Study-level points and caveats: Antigen-responding cells were enriched for degenerate expanded CDR3beta sequences.

The clonotype comes from an adult man with HIV who was CMV-seropositive. The chain has TRBV6-6 and TRBJ1-2; D not resolved. This sample comprised CD4+ T cells sorted from PBMCs after approximately 19-hour stimulation, obtained from a patient who received antiretroviral therapy. CDR3 region: CASSSTQDYGYTF. In nucleotides, the CDR3 is TGTGCCAGCAGTTCAACGCAGGATTATGGCTACACCTTC.